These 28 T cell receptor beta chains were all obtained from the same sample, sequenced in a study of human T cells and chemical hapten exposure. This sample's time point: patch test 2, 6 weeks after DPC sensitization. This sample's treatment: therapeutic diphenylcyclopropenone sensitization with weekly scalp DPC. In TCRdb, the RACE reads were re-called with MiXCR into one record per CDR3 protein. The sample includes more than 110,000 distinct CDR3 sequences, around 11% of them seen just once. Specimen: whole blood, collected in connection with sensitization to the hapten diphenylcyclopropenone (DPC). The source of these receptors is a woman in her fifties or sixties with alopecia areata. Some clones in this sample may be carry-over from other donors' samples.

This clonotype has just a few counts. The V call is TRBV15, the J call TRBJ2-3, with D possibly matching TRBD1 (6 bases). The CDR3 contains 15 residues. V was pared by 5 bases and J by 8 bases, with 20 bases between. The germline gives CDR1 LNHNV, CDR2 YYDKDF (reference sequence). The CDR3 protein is CATSQIPGQASTQYF. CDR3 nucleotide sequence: TGTGCCACCAGCCAAATTCCGGGACAAGCTTCTACGCAGTATTTT.

The CDR3 nucleotides are TGCAGCGTTGCCCCGGACAGGGCTTCACCCCTCCACTTT. This sequence encodes CSVAPDRASPLHF. The chain recombines TRBV29-1 with TRBJ1-6, with TRBD1 matching over 8 bases. The CDR3 totals 13 residues. With 4 bases clipped from V and 9 bases from J, the junction kept 5 bases outside the gene matches. Germline CDR1 SQVTM, CDR2 ANQGSEA.

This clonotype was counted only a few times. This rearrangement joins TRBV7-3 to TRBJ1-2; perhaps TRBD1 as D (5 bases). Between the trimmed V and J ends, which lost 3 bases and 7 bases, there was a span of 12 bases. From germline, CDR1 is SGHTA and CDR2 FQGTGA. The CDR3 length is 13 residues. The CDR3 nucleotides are TGTGCCAGCAGCTTGACGGGGACGGGTGGCTACACCTTC. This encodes CASSLTGTGGYTF.

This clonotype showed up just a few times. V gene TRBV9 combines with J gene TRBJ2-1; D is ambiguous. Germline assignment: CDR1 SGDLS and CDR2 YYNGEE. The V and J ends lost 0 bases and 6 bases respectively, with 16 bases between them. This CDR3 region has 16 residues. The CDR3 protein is CASSVDEPPASNEQFF. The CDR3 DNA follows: TGTGCCAGCAGCGTAGATGAGCCCCCAGCGAGCAATGAGCAGTTCTTC.

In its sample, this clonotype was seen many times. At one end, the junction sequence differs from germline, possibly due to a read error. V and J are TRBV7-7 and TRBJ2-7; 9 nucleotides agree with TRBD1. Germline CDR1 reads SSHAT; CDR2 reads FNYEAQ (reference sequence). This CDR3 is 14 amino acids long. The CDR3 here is CASSADRGSYEQYF. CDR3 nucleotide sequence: TGTGCTAGCAGCGCGGACAGGGGATCCTACGAGCAGTACTTC.

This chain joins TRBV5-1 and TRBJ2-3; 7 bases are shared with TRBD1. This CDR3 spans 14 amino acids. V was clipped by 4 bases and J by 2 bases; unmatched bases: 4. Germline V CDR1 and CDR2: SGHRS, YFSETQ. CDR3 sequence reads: CASSTGQLTDTQYF. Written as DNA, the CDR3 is TGCGCCAGCAGCACGGGACAGCTCACAGATACGCAGTATTTT. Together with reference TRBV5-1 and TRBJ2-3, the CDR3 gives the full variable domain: KAGVTQTPRYLIKTRGQQVTLSCSPISGHRSVSWYQQTPGQGLQFLFEYFSETQRNKGNFPGRFSGRQFSNSRSEMNVSTLELGDSALYLCASSTGQLTDTQYFGPGTRLTVL.

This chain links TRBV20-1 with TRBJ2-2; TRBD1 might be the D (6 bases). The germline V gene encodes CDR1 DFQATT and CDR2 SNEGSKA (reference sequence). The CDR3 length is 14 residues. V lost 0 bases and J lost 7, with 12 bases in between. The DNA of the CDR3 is TGCAGTGCTAGAGACGGGACATATAGCGGGGAGCTGTTTTTT. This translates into CSARDGTYSGELFF.

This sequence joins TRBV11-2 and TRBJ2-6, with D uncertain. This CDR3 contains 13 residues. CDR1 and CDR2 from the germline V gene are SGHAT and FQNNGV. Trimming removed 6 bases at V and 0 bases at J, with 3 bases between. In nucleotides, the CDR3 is TGTGCCAGCAGGTACTCTGGGGCCAACGTCCTGACTTTC. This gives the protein CASRYSGANVLTF.

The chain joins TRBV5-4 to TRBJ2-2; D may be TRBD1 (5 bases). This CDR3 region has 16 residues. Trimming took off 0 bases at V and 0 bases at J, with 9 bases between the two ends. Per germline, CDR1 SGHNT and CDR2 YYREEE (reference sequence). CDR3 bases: TGTGCCAGCAGCTTGGCACAGGTCGCGAACACCGGGGAGCTGTTTTTT. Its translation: CASSLAQVANTGELFF.

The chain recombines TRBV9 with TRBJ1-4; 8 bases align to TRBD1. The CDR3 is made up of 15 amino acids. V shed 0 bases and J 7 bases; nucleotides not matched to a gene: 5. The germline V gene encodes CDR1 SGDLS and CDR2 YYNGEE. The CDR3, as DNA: TGTGCCAGCAGCGTAGCTGCAGGGGGCACTGAAAAACTGTTTTTT. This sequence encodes CASSVAAGGTEKLFF.

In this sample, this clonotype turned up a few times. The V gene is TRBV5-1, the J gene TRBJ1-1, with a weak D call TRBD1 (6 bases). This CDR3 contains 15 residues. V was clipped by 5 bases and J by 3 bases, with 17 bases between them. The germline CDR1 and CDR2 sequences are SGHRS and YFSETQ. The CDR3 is CASRSNGGPDTEAFF. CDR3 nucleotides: TGCGCCAGCAGAAGTAACGGGGGGCCGGACACTGAAGCTTTCTTT.

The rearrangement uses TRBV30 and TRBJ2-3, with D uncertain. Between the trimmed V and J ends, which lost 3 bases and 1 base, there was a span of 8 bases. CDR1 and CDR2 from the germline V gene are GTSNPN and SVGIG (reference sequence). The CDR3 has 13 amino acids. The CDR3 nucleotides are TGTGCCTGGAGCCACCCTGGCACAGATACGCAGTATTTT. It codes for CAWSHPGTDTQYF.

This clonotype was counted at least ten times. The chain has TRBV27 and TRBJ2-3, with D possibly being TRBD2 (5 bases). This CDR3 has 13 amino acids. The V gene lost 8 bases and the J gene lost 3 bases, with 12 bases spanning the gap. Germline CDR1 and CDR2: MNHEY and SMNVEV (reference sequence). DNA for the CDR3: TGTGCCAGCGTCCGACGAGGGACAGATACGCAGTATTTT. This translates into CASVRRGTDTQYF.

CDR3 coding DNA: TGTGCCAGCAGCTTAAGCCTAGCGGGCCGGACCGGGGAGCTGTTTTTT. Translating it yields CASSLSLAGRTGELFF. The chain joins TRBV7-2 to TRBJ2-2; 8 bases agree with TRBD2. The V gene's germline CDR1 is SGHTA and CDR2 FQGNSA. This CDR3 contains 16 residues. Germline trimming cut 2 bases from V and 5 bases from J; bases unmatched to any gene: 7.

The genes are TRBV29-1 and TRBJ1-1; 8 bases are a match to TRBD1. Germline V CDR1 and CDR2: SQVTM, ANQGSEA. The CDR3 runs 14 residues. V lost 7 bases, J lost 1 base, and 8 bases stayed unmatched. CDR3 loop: CSARQGLGNTEAFF. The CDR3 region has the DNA TGCAGCGCACGACAGGGGTTGGGGAACACTGAAGCTTTCTTT.

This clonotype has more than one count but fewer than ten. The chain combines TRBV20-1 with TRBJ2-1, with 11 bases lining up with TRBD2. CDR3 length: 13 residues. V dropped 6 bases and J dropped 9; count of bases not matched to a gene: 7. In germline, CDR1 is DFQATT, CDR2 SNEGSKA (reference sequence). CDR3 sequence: CSAKLAGVGEQFF. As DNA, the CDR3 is TGCAGTGCAAAACTAGCGGGAGTGGGTGAGCAGTTCTTC.

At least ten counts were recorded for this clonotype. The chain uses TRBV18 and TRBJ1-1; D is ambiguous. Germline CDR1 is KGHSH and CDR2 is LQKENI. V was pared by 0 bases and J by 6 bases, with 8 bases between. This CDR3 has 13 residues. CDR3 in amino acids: CASSPPGSAEAFF. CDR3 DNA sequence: TGTGCCAGCTCACCACCGGGGAGTGCTGAAGCTTTCTTT.

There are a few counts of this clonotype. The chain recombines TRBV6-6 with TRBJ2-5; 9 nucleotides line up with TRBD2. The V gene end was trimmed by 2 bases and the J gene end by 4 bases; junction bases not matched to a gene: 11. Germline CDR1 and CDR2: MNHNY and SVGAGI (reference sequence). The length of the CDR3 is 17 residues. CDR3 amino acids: CASSYGRSSGRGETQYF. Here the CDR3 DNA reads TGTGCCAGCAGTTACGGAAGGAGTAGCGGGAGAGGAGAGACCCAGTACTTC.

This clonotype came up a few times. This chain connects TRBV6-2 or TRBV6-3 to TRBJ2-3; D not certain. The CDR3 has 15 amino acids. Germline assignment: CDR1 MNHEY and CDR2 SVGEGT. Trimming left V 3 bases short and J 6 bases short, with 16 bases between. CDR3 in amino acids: CASSYRGLKTDTQYF. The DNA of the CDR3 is TGTGCCAGCAGTTATCGAGGTCTGAAGACGGATACGCAGTATTTT.

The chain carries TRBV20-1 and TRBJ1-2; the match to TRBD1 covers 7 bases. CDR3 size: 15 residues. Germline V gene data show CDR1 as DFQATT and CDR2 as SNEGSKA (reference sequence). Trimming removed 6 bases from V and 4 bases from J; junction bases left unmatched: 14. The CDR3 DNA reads TGCAGTGCCCCCCCGGCAGGGACAGCTCTCTATGGCTACACCTTC. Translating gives CSAPPAGTALYGYTF.

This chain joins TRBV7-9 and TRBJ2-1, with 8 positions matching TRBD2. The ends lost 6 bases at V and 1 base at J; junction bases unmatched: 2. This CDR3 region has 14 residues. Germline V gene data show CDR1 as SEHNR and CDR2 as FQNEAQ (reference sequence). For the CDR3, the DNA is TGTGCCAGCAGAGCGGGAGAGTCCTACAATGAGCAGTTCTTC. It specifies CASRAGESYNEQFF. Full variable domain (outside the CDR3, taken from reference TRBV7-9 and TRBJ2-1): DTGVSQNPRHKITKRGQNVTFRCDPISEHNRLYWYRQTLGQGPEFLTYFQNEAQLEKSRLLSDRFSAERPKGSFSTLEIQRTEQGDSAMYLCASRAGESYNEQFFGPGTRLTVL.

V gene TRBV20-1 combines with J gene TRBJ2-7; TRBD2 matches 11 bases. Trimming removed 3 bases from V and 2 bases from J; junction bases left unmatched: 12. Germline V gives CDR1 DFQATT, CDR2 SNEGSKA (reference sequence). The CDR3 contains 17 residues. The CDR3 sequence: CSARSGTSGQETYEQYF. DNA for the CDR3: TGCAGTGCTAGGAGCGGGACTAGCGGTCAAGAGACCTACGAGCAGTACTTC.

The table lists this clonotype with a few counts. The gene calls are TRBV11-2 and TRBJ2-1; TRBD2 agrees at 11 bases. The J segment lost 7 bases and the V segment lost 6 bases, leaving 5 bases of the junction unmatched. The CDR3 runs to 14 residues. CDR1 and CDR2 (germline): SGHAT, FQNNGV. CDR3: CASRGLAVNNEQFF. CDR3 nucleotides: TGTGCCAGCAGGGGACTAGCGGTAAATAATGAGCAGTTCTTC.

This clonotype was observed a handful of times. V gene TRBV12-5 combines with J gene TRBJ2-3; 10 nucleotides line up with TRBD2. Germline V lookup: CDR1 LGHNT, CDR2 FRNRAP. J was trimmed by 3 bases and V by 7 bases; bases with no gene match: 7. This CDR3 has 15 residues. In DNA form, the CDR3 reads TGTGCTAGTGCGGCTAGCGGGAGTTTTACAGATACGCAGTATTTT. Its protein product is CASAASGSFTDTQYF.

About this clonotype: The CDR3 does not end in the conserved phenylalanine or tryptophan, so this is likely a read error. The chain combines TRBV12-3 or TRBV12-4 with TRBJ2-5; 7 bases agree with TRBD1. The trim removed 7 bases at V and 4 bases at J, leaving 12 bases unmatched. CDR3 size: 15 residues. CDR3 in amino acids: CASTPTGTERETQYS. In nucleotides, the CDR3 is TGTGCCAGCACCCCAACCGGGACAGAGAGAGAGACCCAGTACTCC.

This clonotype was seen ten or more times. The CDR3 loop is CASSLAAGKAGELFF. DNA for the CDR3: TGTGCCAGCAGCTTGGCTGCAGGGAAGGCCGGGGAGCTGTTTTTT. This chain joins TRBV5-4 and TRBJ2-2; the D gene is possibly TRBD1 (5 bases). V was clipped by 0 bases and J by 6 bases, with 12 bases between them. CDR3 size: 15 residues. Germline-derived CDR1 and CDR2 are SGHNT and YYREEE (reference sequence).

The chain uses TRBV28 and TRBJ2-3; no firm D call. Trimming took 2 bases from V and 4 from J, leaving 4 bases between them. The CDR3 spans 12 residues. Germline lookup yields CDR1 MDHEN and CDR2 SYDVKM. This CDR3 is CASSLTADTQYF. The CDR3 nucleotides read TGTGCCAGCAGTTTAACGGCAGATACGCAGTATTTT.

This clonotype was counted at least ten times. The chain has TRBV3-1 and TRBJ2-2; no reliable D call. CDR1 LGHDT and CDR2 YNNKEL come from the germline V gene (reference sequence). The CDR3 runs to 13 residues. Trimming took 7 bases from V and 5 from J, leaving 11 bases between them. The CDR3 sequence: CASILAGTGELFF. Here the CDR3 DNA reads TGTGCCAGCATCCTCGCTGGAACCGGGGAGCTGTTTTTT.